This TCR beta chain was documented in a study of cytomegalovirus exposure and HLA in healthy donors. The study, taken as a whole, reports: According to a later analysis, donors in an Asian-associated ancestry cluster reportedly had fewer N-insertions than the 666-donor mean. Several of the most significant clusters appeared, in a later analysis, to be linked to common viral pathogens.

The study ran its PCR with 60 Vbeta and 13 Jbeta primers. The method was immunoSEQ multiplex PCR; TCRdb's version includes in-frame clones alone and lacks a portion of them. This table holds 100,000 or so clones, under 85% found once. As for this clone: What it recognizes is unknown.

The length of the CDR3 is 17 residues. Trimming left V 5 bases short and J 0 bases short, with 20 bases between. The sequence was collected from a young man in good health and CMV-seronegative. The specimen sequenced was PBMCs. The rearrangement uses TRBV23-1 and TRBJ2-7, with D possibly TRBD2 on 6 matching bases. TRBV23-1 is an ORF; its function is uncertain. As DNA, the CDR3 is TGCGCCAGCAGTGGGGCGGGGAAGAAGGGGAGCTCCTACGAGCAGTACTTC. It specifies CASSGAGKKGSSYEQYF.